These 29 T cell receptor beta chains were sequenced from one sample in a study of T-cell memory formation after mild COVID-19. A single record per CDR3 protein comes from TCRdb applying MiXCR to the 5' RACE reads. The data contain under 550,000 distinct CDR3 sequences, over 15% of them seen just once; the ten biggest clones take up roughly 21%. Sequencing used PBMCs or a T cell subset sorted from them (not recorded which). These receptors were taken from a man between 18 and 35 years old who had mild COVID-19 (a few samples of this study predate the infection). Cell type and time point are not known.

The V call is TRBV20-1, the J call TRBJ2-3; 8 nucleotides align to TRBD1. V gave up 3 bases and J gave up 5 bases; unmatched junction bases: 7. This CDR3 region has 14 residues. Germline CDR1 DFQATT, CDR2 SNEGSKA (reference sequence). CDR3 loop: CSASGQGALDTQYF. The CDR3 nucleotides are TGCAGTGCTAGTGGGCAGGGGGCATTAGATACGCAGTATTTT.

This clonotype was seen a few times. The chain employs TRBV15 and TRBJ2-3; possibly TRBD1 for D (6 bases). CDR3 length: 16 residues. The V gene's germline CDR1 is LNHNV and CDR2 YYDKDF (reference sequence). The germline V and J ends were trimmed by 6 bases and 0 bases, with 16 bases remaining between them. CDR3 nucleotides: TGTGCCACCAGTTCCGCCGGACAGATGAGCACAGATACGCAGTATTTT. This encodes CATSSAGQMSTDTQYF.

This clonotype was detected only a few times. This rearrangement joins TRBV28 to TRBJ2-3; TRBD1 is a possible D gene (6 bases). The germline CDR1 and CDR2 sequences are MDHEN and SYDVKM. The V end lost 5 bases, the J end lost 0 bases, and 15 bases lay between the germline ends. The CDR3 totals 16 residues. In DNA form, the CDR3 reads TGTGCCAGCAGTCCGGGACACCAAAAAAGCACAGATACGCAGTATTTT. It encodes CASSPGHQKSTDTQYF.

This clonotype was seen a few times. V and J are TRBV20-1 and TRBJ1-2; D ambiguous. CDR1 DFQATT and CDR2 SNEGSKA come from the germline V gene (reference sequence). The CDR3 sequence is 11 residues long. Trimming took 3 bases from V and 3 from J, leaving 5 bases between them. The CDR3 spells CSARPDYGYTF. DNA of the CDR3: TGCAGTGCTAGGCCCGACTATGGCTACACCTTC.

The chain recombines TRBV20-1 with TRBJ2-1; D is tentatively TRBD1 or TRBD2 (5 bases each). The V and J ends lost 5 bases and 11 bases respectively, with 16 bases between them. CDR3 length equals 12 residues. In germline, CDR1 is DFQATT, CDR2 SNEGSKA (reference sequence). The CDR3 protein is CSARRDVNKQFF. The CDR3 DNA reads as TGCAGTGCTCGCCGGGACGTAAATAAGCAGTTCTTC.

This clonotype was recorded a few times. J is TRBJ1-1 and V is TRBV11-2; TRBD1 is a possible D gene (6 bases). V lost 3 bases and J lost 1, with 9 bases in between. This CDR3 region has 14 residues. Germline V gene data show CDR1 as SGHAT and CDR2 as FQNNGV. The CDR3 DNA reads as TGTGCCAGCAGCTTTCAGGGGAGGAACACTGAAGCTTTCTTT. Encoded protein: CASSFQGRNTEAFF.

This clonotype was observed many times. The chain links TRBV7-3 to TRBJ1-6; D perhaps matches TRBD1 (6 bases). There are 14 residues in the CDR3. The V end lost 5 bases, the J end lost 7 bases, and 12 bases lay between the germline ends. CDR1 and CDR2 from the germline V gene are SGHTA and FQGTGA. The CDR3 protein is CASSRGQINSPLHF. The CDR3 DNA reads as TGTGCCAGCAGCCGTGGACAGATAAATTCACCCCTCCACTTT.

This chain uses TRBV6-2 or TRBV6-3 with TRBJ1-1; TRBD1 matches at 8 bases. V gave up 6 bases and J gave up 4 bases; unmatched junction bases: 4. The germline gives CDR1 MNHEY, CDR2 SVGEGT. The CDR3 is 13 amino acids. The CDR3 region is CASSRTGFTEAFF. As DNA, the CDR3 is TGTGCCAGCAGCCGGACAGGGTTCACTGAAGCTTTCTTT.

The J gene is TRBJ2-2, the V gene TRBV29-1, with no clear D. CDR3 size: 14 residues. The V gene's germline CDR1 is SQVTM and CDR2 ANQGSEA. Trimming removed 2 bases from V and 0 bases from J, with 7 bases in between. The CDR3 protein is CSVETNANTGELFF. The CDR3, as DNA: TGCAGCGTTGAAACGAACGCGAACACCGGGGAGCTGTTTTTT.

This clonotype was picked up a small number of times. The rearrangement uses TRBV6-2 or TRBV6-3 and TRBJ1-2, with 12 bases aligning to TRBD1. Germline CDR1 and CDR2: MNHEY and SVGEGT. This CDR3 region has 18 residues. V dropped 1 base and J dropped 10; count of bases not matched to a gene: 16. The CDR3 DNA follows: TGTGCCAGCAGTTACTACTGGGGACAGGGGGCGGCCGCGCATGACTACACCTTC. This sequence encodes CASSYYWGQGAAAHDYTF.

The table lists this clonotype with a few counts. The genes are TRBV19 and TRBJ2-2; D perhaps matches TRBD1 (5 bases). The V gene's germline CDR1 is LNHDA and CDR2 SQIVND (reference sequence). Trimming shortened V by 7 bases and J by 1 base, and 7 bases separated the two germline ends. The CDR3 sequence is 13 residues long. For the CDR3, the DNA is TGTGCCAGTAACAGGCAGAACACCGGGGAGCTGTTTTTT. Translating it yields CASNRQNTGELFF.

There are a few counts of this clonotype. J is TRBJ1-6 and V is TRBV7-3; D might be TRBD1 (6 bases). The CDR3 contains 13 residues. V lost 2 bases and J 8 bases, leaving 7 bases between the germline ends. The germline V gene has CDR1 SGHTA and CDR2 FQGTGA. The CDR3 nucleotides are TGTGCCAGCAGCTTAGGGGGGCATTCACCCCTCCACTTT. Translated: CASSLGGHSPLHF.

The table lists this clonotype with a few counts. DNA of the CDR3: TGTGCCAGTAGATCCGGGGGGAACACCGGGGAGCTGTTTTTT. Protein product: CASRSGGNTGELFF. V and J are TRBV19 and TRBJ2-2; tentative D call: TRBD2 (6 bases). CDR1 is LNHDA and CDR2 is SQIVND in the germline V gene (reference sequence). The CDR3 consists of 14 residues. V was shortened by 6 bases and J by 1 base, with 9 bases between the two germline ends.

This clonotype was seen only a few times. The chain has TRBV7-9 and TRBJ2-7; tentative D call: TRBD2 (5 bases). Germline V gives CDR1 SEHNR, CDR2 FQNEAQ (reference sequence). The CDR3 consists of 14 residues. V lost 4 bases and J 3 bases, leaving 13 bases between the germline ends. The CDR3 loop is CASSSSQEGYEQYV. The DNA for the CDR3 is TGTGCCAGCAGCTCCAGTCAAGAGGGCTACGAGCAGTACGTC.

This clonotype turned up a few times. The rearrangement links TRBV14 to TRBJ2-7; 8 positions agree with TRBD1. CDR3 length: 13 residues. With 0 bases clipped from V and 9 bases from J, the junction kept 4 bases outside the gene matches. Germline CDR1 is SGHDN and CDR2 is FVKESK. The CDR3 spells CASSQEEGQAQYV. CDR3 DNA sequence: TGTGCCAGCAGCCAAGAGGAGGGACAGGCGCAGTACGTC.

This clonotype was seen more than once but under ten times. The chain couples TRBV7-3 to TRBJ2-3; maybe TRBD1 (6 bases). V was shortened by 5 bases and J by 4 bases, with 16 bases between the two germline ends. The germline V gene has CDR1 SGHTA and CDR2 FQGTGA. The CDR3 length is 15 residues. The CDR3 region is CASSKAQGQADTQYF. The CDR3 region has the DNA TGTGCCAGCAGCAAAGCCCAGGGGCAAGCAGATACGCAGTATTTT.

This clonotype was observed a handful of times. The gene calls are TRBV15 and TRBJ1-1; the D is unclear. V was trimmed by 0 bases and J by 2 bases, leaving 1 base between them. Per the germline V gene, CDR1 is LNHNV and CDR2 is YYDKDF (reference sequence). The CDR3 spans 12 residues. CDR3 nucleotide sequence: TGTGCCACCAGCAGAGATAACACTGAAGCTTTCTTT. It yields the protein CATSRDNTEAFF.

This clonotype has ten or more counts. The chain has TRBV6-5 and TRBJ2-6; D not resolved. The CDR3 is made up of 16 amino acids. CDR1 MNHEY and CDR2 SVGAGI come from the germline V gene. Trimming pared 6 bases from V and 4 bases from J, leaving 16 bases between. CDR3 DNA sequence: TGTGCCAGCAGAAACGCGTGGGCGTCCGGGGCCAACGTCCTGACTTTC. This gives the protein CASRNAWASGANVLTF.

This clonotype was observed a few times. The rearrangement joins TRBV21-1 to TRBJ2-5; the table's D call of TRBD1 was not tested on the DNA. TRBV21-1 is a known pseudogene. The CDR3 consists of 16 residues. The CDR3 reads CASSKQGNRTSETQYF. CDR3 nucleotide sequence: TGTGCCAGCAGCAAACAGGGGAACAGGACCTCTGAGACCCAGTACTTC.

This clonotype has just a few counts. The V call is TRBV11-2, the J call TRBJ2-3; possibly TRBD1 or TRBD2 for D (5 bases each). Germline CDR1 SGHAT, CDR2 FQNNGV. The ends were cut back, 5 bases at V and 8 bases at J, with 17 bases in the middle. This CDR3 region has 14 residues. The CDR3 region has the DNA TGTGCCAGCAGCCGAGGGGCCCCGGGCGGTACGCAGTATTTT. This codes for CASSRGAPGGTQYF.

There are a few counts of this clonotype. The V and J genes are TRBV4-2 and TRBJ2-5; 9 nucleotides match TRBD2. The V segment lost 0 bases and the J segment 3 bases; nucleotides outside the gene matches: 17. Germline CDR1 reads LGHNA; CDR2 reads YNFKEQ. The CDR3 extends over 20 amino acids. The DNA of the CDR3 is TGTGCCAGCAGCCAAGATCCGGCTAGCGGGGTACCCCGGGGGAAAGAGACCCAGTACTTC. Translating gives CASSQDPASGVPRGKETQYF.

The chain carries TRBV11-2 and TRBJ2-5, with D unclear. The V end lost 0 bases, the J end lost 5 bases, and 13 bases lay between the germline ends. This CDR3 spans 15 amino acids. Looked up from germline, CDR1 is SGHAT and CDR2 is FQNNGV. The DNA of the CDR3 is TGTGCCAGCAGCTTAGATGGTCCCAGGTTCGAGACCCAGTACTTC. Translation gives CASSLDGPRFETQYF. Looking up the rest from reference TRBV11-2 and TRBJ2-5 gives the full variable domain: EAGVAQSPRYKIIEKRQSVAFWCNPISGHATLYWYQQILGQGPKLLIQFQNNGVVDDSQLPKDRFSAERLKGVDSTLKIQPAKLEDSAVYLCASSLDGPRFETQYFGPGTRLLVL.

Details on this clonotype: A junction end diverges from the germline sequence, so it may reflect a read error. The CDR3 DNA follows: TGTGCCAGCAGCACTACGCGACAGGGGGCCCCATCTAGTTTC. Translation: CASSTTRQGAPSSF. J is TRBJ1-2 and V is TRBV7-2, with 10 bases fitting TRBD1. CDR1 is SGHTA and CDR2 is FQGNSA in the germline V gene. The CDR3 loop spans 14 amino acids.

This chain uses TRBV7-3 with TRBJ2-7; TRBD1 matches at 9 bases. The J segment lost 6 bases and the V segment lost 4 bases, leaving 7 bases of the junction unmatched. The germline CDR1 and CDR2 sequences are SGHTA and FQGTGA. This CDR3 is 14 amino acids long. The CDR3 DNA reads as TGTGCCAGCAGCTACGGGGGACAGGGCTTCGAGCAGTACTTC. Its translation is CASSYGGQGFEQYF.

CDR3 region: CASSEGTDTQYF. CDR3 bases: TGCGCCAGCAGTGAAGGCACAGATACGCAGTATTTT. The chain is built from TRBV10-2 and TRBJ2-3; no clear D. V lost 3 bases and J 1 base, leaving 2 bases between the germline ends. Germline CDR1 WSHSY, CDR2 SAAADI. This CDR3 has 12 residues.

The rearrangement joins TRBV7-2 to TRBJ1-1, with D uncertain. The CDR3 is 14 amino acids. Germline V gene lookup returns CDR1 SGHTA and CDR2 FQGNSA. Trimming removed 2 bases at V and 4 bases at J, with 11 bases between. The CDR3 sequence is CASSLSGVGTEAFF. In DNA form, the CDR3 reads TGTGCCAGCAGCTTAAGCGGGGTGGGCACTGAAGCTTTCTTT.

V and J are TRBV4-1 and TRBJ2-3; tentatively, D is TRBD2 (6 bases). The CDR3 contains 15 residues. Trimming pared 1 base from V and 9 bases from J, leaving 17 bases between. Germline lookup yields CDR1 MGHRA and CDR2 YSYEKL. The CDR3: CASSQVGRGLGTQYF. CDR3 coding DNA: TGCGCCAGCAGCCAAGTAGGACGGGGACTTGGGACGCAGTATTTT.

This sequence joins TRBV6-2 or TRBV6-3 and TRBJ1-5; D gene uncertain. V shed 6 bases and J shed 6 bases, with 12 bases lying between them. Germline V gene data show CDR1 as MNHEY and CDR2 as SVGEGT. The CDR3 length is 13 residues. CDR3 sequence: CASRAGFGQPQHF. CDR3 DNA: TGTGCCAGCAGGGCCGGATTCGGTCAGCCCCAGCATTTT.

The CDR3 DNA follows: TGTGCCAGCAGTTCGAATCCCCACAATCAGCCCCAGCATTTT. Translating gives CASSSNPHNQPQHF. The rearrangement joins TRBV6-2 or TRBV6-3 to TRBJ1-5; D uncertain. Trimming left V 4 bases short and J 3 bases short, with 10 bases between. Germline V gene sequence: CDR1 MNHEY, CDR2 SVGEGT. This CDR3 has 14 residues.